This T cell receptor beta chain was recorded in a study of B cell selection in AIRE deficiency. The V gene lost 1 base and the J gene lost 3 bases, with 16 bases spanning the gap. CDR1 and CDR2 (germline): SGHDT, YYEEEE. CDR3 length: 16 residues. Conventional CD4 T cells were sorted as CD4+CD127+ cells. General study points: In TCRBV usage, CDR3 length and diversity, patient Tconv and Treg cells matched healthy donors. Of some 4,000 shared Treg TCRbeta sequences, about 32% were healthy-only, 7.5% to 9.5% patient-only.

The authors' processing: Conventional T cell pools: roughly 9.9x10^4 distinct patient, some 1.3x10^5 donor TCRbeta sequences. Sequenced by immunoSEQ multiplex PCR; TCRdb stores in-frame clones only, minus some. V, J and clone size are those of that table, while D and trimming were read from the DNA. The sample yields tens of thousands of clones, 96% seen once. On this clone itself: Its target is not known.

The gene calls are TRBV5-6 and TRBJ1-1; D remains unclear. This TCR came from a human donor in good health. The sample taken for sequencing was CD4+CD127+ conventional T cells sorted from PBMCs. The DNA of the CDR3 is TGTGCCAGCAGCTTGTGGCTGACAAGGCTGTACACTGAAGCTTTCTTT. It is translated as CASSLWLTRLYTEAFF.